The 5 T cell receptor beta chains listed next were all sequenced from one sample in a study of regulatory T cells in long-lasting Graves disease. Relying on iRepertoire HTBI primers and Arm-PCR of CDR3 regions, the team built TCR beta libraries. From the multiplex PCR reads, TCRdb called clonotypes with MiXCR, one entry per CDR3 protein. The table includes approximately 310,000 distinct CDR3 sequences, roughly 18% detected once. Regarding time point: newly diagnosed GD, antithyroid drugs for less than 3 months. Construction of the TCR library relied on RNA isolated from PBMCs. Here the sequenced sample was peripheral blood mononuclear cells (PBMCs), taken at new diagnosis, from a patient treated with antithyroid drugs. These receptors originate from a female donor with Graves disease.

This clonotype has at least ten counts. V gene TRBV28 combines with J gene TRBJ1-2, with a possible D match to TRBD1 (5 bases). The CDR3 totals 16 residues. V lost 4 bases, J lost 1 base, and 16 bases lay in between. In germline, CDR1 is MDHEN, CDR2 SYDVKM. The CDR3 spells CASSSPLGAGNYGYTF. Here the CDR3 DNA reads TGTGCCAGCAGTTCGCCCCTCGGGGCGGGTAACTATGGCTACACCTTC.

The table lists this clonotype with many counts. The V and J genes are TRBV28 and TRBJ2-3; 7 nucleotides agree with TRBD2. Looked up from germline, CDR1 is MDHEN and CDR2 is SYDVKM. J was trimmed by 1 base and V by 2 bases; bases with no gene match: 6. This CDR3 comprises 16 residues. DNA of the CDR3: TGTGCCAGCAGTTTAGGTCGCGGGAGTCGCACAGATACGCAGTATTTT. Translated, it gives CASSLGRGSRTDTQYF. Supplemented by reference TRBV28 and TRBJ2-3, the full variable domain reads DVKVTQSSRYLVKRTGEKVFLECVQDMDHENMFWYRQDPGLGLRLIYFSYDVKMKEKGDIPEGYSVSREKKERFSLILESASTNQTSMYLCASSLGRGSRTDTQYFGPGTRLTVL.

V is TRBV19 and J is TRBJ1-5; TRBD1 might be the D (5 bases). Germline CDR1 and CDR2: LNHDA and SQIVND (reference sequence). The CDR3 loop spans 13 amino acids. Trimming stripped 7 bases from V and 5 bases from J, with 12 bases between. The CDR3 coding sequence is TGTGCCAGTACGGAGCAGGGAGATCAGCCCCAGCATTTT. Translated, it gives CASTEQGDQPQHF. The full variable domain, with the rest looked up from reference TRBV19 and TRBJ1-5, is DGGITQSPKYLFRKEGQNVTLSCEQNLNHDAMYWYRQDPGQGLRLIYYSQIVNDFQKGDIAEGYSVSREKKESFPLTVTSAQKNPTAFYLCASTEQGDQPQHFGDGTRLSIL.

In its sample, this clonotype was seen many times. J is TRBJ1-6 and V is TRBV28, with D tentatively TRBD1 (5 bases). Germline lookup yields CDR1 MDHEN and CDR2 SYDVKM. This CDR3 spans 14 amino acids. V lost 3 bases and J 7 bases, leaving 10 bases between the germline ends. CDR3 amino acids: CASSLVQANSPLHF. The CDR3 nucleotides are TGTGCCAGCAGTTTGGTACAGGCAAATTCACCCCTCCACTTT. Full variable domain (rest looked up from reference TRBV28 and TRBJ1-6): DVKVTQSSRYLVKRTGEKVFLECVQDMDHENMFWYRQDPGLGLRLIYFSYDVKMKEKGDIPEGYSVSREKKERFSLILESASTNQTSMYLCASSLVQANSPLHFGNGTRLTVT.

The table lists this clonotype with many counts. The V call is TRBV2, the J call TRBJ2-5; 8 positions match TRBD2. Germline V gene sequence: CDR1 SNHLY, CDR2 FYNNEI. The CDR3 length is 14 residues. Trimming cost V 11 bases and J 4 bases; bases outside gene matches: 12. This CDR3 reads CAGSQRAGGETQYF. The CDR3 nucleotides read TGTGCCGGCTCACAGAGGGCGGGGGGAGAGACCCAGTACTTC.